The rows below give T cell receptor beta chains drawn from one sample of a study of early T cells in non-severe SARS-CoV-2 infection. MiXCR, run by TCRdb on the 5' RACE reads, gives a single entry per CDR3 protein. The sample shows fewer than 9,500 distinct CDR3 sequences, 4.8% of them seen only once. The sample taken for sequencing was whole blood. The receptor source for this set is an adult who was a healthcare worker with PCR-confirmed SARS-CoV-2 infection or an uninfected control (not recorded which). Both conserved end residues are part of each CDR3. A D gene is named only where the DNA matches it firmly. Part of the rows lack a size; the others show once, few, many or a class for expanded clones.

J gene	clone size	D gene	V gene	CDR3 protein	CDR3 DNA
TRBJ1-2	many	-	TRBV5-5	CASSLEERIANGYTF	TGTGCCAGCAGCTTGGAAGAACGGATCGCAAATGGCTACACCTTC
TRBJ2-1	many	TRBD2	TRBV6-4	CASSDSNLAGGNEQFF	TGTGCCAGCAGTGACTCGAATTTAGCGGGGGGCAATGAGCAGTTCTTC
TRBJ2-5	medium-sized	-	TRBV28	CASSLGLGWGQETQYF	TGTGCCAGCAGTTTAGGACTTGGTTGGGGACAAGAGACCCAGTACTTC
TRBJ2-2	medium-sized	TRBD2	TRBV5-1	CASSLRPGGSTGELFF	TGCGCCAGCAGCCTGAGGCCGGGCGGGAGTACCGGGGAGCTGTTTTTT
TRBJ2-3	medium-sized	-	TRBV5-6	CASSFEIGPDTQYF	TGTGCCAGCAGCTTTGAAATCGGCCCAGATACGCAGTATTTT
TRBJ2-1	many	-	TRBV4-3	CASSQGFRLAGNEQFF	TGCGCCAGCAGCCAAGGTTTCCGGCTAGCCGGGAATGAGCAGTTCTTC
TRBJ2-7	medium-sized	TRBD1	TRBV27	CASRRQGASEQYF	TGTGCCAGCAGGCGACAGGGGGCTAGCGAGCAGTACTTC
TRBJ1-1	many	-	TRBV19	CASNGVGGGANTEAFF	TGTGCCAGTAACGGGGTTGGCGGGGGAGCCAACACTGAAGCTTTCTTT
TRBJ1-6	many	-	TRBV19	CASSPSLKSYNSPLHF	TGTGCCAGTAGTCCATCACTCAAGTCCTATAATTCACCCCTCCACTTT
TRBJ2-5	many	-	TRBV6-1	CASSEGSYQETQYF	TGTGCCAGCAGTGAGGGAAGCTACCAAGAGACCCAGTACTTC
TRBJ2-1	many	-	TRBV27	CASSFSRQRSYNEQFF	TGTGCCAGCAGTTTCTCCCGGCAGAGATCCTACAATGAGCAGTTCTTC
TRBJ2-1	-	-	TRBV7-2	CASRLAGGPYNEQFF	TGTGCCAGTCGTCTAGCCGGGGGCCCCTACAATGAGCAGTTCTTC
TRBJ2-5	once	TRBD2	TRBV7-2	CASSARGTSGRETQYF	TGTGCCAGCAGCGCGCGCGGCACTAGCGGGAGAGAGACCCAGTACTTC
TRBJ2-1	many	TRBD2	TRBV12-3/TRBV12-4	CASSPGLAGSSEQFF	TGTGCCAGCAGCCCAGGACTAGCGGGATCTAGTGAGCAGTTCTTC
TRBJ1-5	medium-sized	-	TRBV5-1	CASSLGAASNQPQHF	TGCGCCAGCAGCTTGGGGGCAGCTAGCAATCAGCCCCAGCATTTT
TRBJ1-4	-	-	TRBV7-9	CASSPGVGRGGTNEKLFF	TGTGCCAGCAGCCCAGGGGTAGGGCGAGGTGGAACTAATGAAAAACTGTTTTTT
TRBJ2-3	many	TRBD2	TRBV28	CASSSRRLAGVKDTQYF	TGTGCCAGCAGTTCCCGCCGACTAGCGGGAGTAAAAGATACGCAGTATTTT
TRBJ2-5	many	-	TRBV6-5	CASSSTPDSRETQYF	TGTGCCAGCAGTTCAACCCCCGATAGCCGAGAGACCCAGTACTTC